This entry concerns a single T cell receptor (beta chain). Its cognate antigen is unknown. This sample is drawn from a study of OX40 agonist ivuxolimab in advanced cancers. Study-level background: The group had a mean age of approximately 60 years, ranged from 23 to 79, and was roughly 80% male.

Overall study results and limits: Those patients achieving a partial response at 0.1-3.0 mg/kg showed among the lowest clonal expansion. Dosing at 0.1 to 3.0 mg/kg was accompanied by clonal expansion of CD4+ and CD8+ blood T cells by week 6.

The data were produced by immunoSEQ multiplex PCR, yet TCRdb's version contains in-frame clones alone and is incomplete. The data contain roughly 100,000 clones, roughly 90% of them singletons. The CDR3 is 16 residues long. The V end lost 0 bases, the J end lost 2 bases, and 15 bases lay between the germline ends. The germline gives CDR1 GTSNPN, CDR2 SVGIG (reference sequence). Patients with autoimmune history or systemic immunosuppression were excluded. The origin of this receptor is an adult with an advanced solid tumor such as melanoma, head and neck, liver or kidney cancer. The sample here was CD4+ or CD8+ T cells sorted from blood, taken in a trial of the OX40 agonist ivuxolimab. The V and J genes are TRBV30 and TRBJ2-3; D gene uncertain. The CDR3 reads CAWSVLSGTPTDTQYF. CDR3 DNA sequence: TGTGCCTGGAGTGTACTGTCCGGAACCCCCACAGATACGCAGTATTTT.